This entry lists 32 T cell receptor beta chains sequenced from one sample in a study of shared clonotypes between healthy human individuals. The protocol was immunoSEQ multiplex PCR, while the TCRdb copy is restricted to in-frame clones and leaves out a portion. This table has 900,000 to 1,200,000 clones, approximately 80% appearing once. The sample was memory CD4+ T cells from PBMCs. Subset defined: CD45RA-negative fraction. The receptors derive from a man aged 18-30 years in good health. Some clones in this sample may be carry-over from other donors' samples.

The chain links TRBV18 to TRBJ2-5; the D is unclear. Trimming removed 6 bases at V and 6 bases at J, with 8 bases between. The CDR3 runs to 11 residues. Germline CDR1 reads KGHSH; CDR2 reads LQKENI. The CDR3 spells CASSPSKTQYF. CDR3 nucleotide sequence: TGTGCCAGCTCCCCGTCGAAGACCCAGTACTTC.

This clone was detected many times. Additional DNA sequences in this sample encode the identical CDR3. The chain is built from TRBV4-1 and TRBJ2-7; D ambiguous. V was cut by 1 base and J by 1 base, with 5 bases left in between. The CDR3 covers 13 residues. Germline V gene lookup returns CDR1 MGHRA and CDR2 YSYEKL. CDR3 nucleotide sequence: TGCGCCAGCAGCCAAGTCGGATCCTACGAGCAGTACTTC. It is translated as CASSQVGSYEQYF.

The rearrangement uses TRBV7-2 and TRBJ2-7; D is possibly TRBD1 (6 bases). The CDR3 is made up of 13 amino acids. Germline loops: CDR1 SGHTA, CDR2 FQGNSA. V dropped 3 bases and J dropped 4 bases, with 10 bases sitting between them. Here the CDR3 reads CASSFPGVYEQYF. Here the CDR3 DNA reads TGTGCCAGCAGCTTTCCAGGGGTTTACGAGCAGTACTTC. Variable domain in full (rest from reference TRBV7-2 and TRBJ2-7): GAGVSQSPSNKVTEKGKDVELRCDPISGHTALYWYRQSLGQGLEFLIYFQGNSAPDKSGLPSDRFSAERTGGSVSTLTIQRTQQEDSAVYLCASSFPGVYEQYFGPGTRLTVT.

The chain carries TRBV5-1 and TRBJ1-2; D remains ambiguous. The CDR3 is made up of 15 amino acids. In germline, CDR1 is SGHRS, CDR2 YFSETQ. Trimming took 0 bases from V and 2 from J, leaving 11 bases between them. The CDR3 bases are TGCGCCAGCAGCTTGGGCGGAATCCCGAACTATGGCTACACCTTC. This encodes CASSLGGIPNYGYTF.

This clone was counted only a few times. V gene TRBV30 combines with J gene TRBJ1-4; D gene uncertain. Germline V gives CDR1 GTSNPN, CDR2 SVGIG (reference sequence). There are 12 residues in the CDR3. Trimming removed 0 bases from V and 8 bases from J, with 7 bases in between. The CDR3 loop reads CAWSVLREKLFF. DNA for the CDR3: TGTGCCTGGAGTGTACTGAGGGAAAAACTGTTTTTT.

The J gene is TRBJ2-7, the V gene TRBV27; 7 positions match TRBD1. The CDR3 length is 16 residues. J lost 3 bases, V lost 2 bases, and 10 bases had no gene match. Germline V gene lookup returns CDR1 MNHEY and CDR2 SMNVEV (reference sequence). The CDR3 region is CASSLRPPGQNYEQYF. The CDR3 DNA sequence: TGTGCCAGCAGTTTAAGACCCCCGGGACAGAACTACGAGCAGTACTTC.

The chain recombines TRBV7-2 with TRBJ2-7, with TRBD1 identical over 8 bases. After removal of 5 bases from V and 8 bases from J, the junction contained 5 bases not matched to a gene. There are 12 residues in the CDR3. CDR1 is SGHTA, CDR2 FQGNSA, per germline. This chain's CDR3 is CASSGGQAKQYF. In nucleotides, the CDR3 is TGTGCCAGCAGCGGGGGACAGGCGAAGCAGTACTTC.

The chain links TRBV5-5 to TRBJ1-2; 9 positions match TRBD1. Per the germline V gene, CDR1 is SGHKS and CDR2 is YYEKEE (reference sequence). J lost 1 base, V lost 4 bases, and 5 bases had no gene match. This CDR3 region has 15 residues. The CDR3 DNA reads TGTGCCAGCAGCAACGGACAGGGGAGTAACTATGGCTACACCTTC. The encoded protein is CASSNGQGSNYGYTF.

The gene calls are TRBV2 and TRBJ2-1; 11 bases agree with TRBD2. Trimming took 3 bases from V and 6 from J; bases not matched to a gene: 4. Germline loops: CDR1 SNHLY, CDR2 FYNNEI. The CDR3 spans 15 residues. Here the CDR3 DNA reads TGTGCCAGCAGTGAGGGGACTAGCGGAGCCAATGAGCAGTTCTTC. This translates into CASSEGTSGANEQFF.

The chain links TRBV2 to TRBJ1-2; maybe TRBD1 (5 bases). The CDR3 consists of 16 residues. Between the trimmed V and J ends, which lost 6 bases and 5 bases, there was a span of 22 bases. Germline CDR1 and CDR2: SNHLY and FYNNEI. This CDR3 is CASSGRRDALGYGYTF. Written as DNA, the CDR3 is TGTGCCAGCAGCGGTAGGCGGGACGCCCTCGGGTATGGCTACACCTTC.

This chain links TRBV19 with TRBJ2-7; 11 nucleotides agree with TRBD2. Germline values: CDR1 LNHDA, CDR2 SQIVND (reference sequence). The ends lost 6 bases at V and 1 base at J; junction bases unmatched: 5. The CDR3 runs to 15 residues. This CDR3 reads CASRGGLADSYEQYF. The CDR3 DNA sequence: TGTGCCAGTAGGGGGGGACTAGCGGATTCCTACGAGCAGTACTTC.

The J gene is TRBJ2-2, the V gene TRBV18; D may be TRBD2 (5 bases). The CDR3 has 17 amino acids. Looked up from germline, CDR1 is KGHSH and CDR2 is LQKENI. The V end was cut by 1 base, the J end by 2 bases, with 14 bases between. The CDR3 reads CASSPLANIVNTGELFF. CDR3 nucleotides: TGTGCCAGCTCACCACTAGCGAACATTGTAAACACCGGGGAGCTGTTTTTT.

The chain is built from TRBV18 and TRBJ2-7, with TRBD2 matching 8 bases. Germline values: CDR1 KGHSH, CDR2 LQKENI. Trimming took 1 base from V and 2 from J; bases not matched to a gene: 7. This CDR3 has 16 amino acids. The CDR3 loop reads CASSPRPAGDTYEQYF. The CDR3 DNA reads TGTGCCAGCTCACCACGCCCAGCGGGAGACACCTACGAGCAGTACTTC.

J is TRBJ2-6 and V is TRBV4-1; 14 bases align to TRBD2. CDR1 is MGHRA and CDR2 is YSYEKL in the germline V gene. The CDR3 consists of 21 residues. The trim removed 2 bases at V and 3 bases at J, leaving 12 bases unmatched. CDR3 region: CASSQIGVGLAGVGGANVLTF. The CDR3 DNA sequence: TGCGCCAGCAGCCAAATTGGAGTGGGACTAGCGGGAGTTGGTGGGGCCAACGTCCTGACTTTC.

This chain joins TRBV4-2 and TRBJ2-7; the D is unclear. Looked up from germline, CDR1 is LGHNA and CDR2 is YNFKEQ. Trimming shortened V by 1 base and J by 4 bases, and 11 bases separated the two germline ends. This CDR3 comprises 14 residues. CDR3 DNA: TGTGCCAGCAGCCAAGGGGTCAGATTGTACGAGCAGTACTTC. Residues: CASSQGVRLYEQYF.

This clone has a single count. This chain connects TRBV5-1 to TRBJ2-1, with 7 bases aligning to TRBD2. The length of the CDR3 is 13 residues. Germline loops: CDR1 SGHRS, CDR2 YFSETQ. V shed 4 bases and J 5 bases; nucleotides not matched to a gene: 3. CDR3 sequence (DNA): TGCGCCAGCAGCGCCGGGACTAACAATGAGCAGTTCTTC. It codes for CASSAGTNNEQFF.

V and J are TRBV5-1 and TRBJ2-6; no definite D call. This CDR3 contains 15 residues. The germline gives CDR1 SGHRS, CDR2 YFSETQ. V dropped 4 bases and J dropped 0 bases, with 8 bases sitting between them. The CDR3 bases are TGCGCCAGCAGCGAAGAAAACTCTGGGGCCAACGTCCTGACTTTC. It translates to CASSEENSGANVLTF.

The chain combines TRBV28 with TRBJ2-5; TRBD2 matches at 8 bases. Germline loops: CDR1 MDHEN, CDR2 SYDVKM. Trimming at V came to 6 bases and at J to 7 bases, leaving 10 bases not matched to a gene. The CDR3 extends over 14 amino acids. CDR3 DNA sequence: TGTGCCAGCAGGACCCACGTGAGCGGGGGGACCCAGTACTTC. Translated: CASRTHVSGGTQYF.

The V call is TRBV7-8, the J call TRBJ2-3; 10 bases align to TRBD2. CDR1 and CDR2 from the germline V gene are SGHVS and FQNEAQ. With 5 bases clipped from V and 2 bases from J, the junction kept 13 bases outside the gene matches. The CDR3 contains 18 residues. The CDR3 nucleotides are TGTGCCAGCAGCGCTAGGGCGGGGACTAGCGCTTACACAGATACGCAGTATTTT. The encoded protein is CASSARAGTSAYTDTQYF.

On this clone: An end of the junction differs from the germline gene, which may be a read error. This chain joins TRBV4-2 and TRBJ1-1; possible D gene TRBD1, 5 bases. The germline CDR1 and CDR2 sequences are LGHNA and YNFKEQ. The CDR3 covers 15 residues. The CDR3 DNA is TGTGCCAGCACCCAACCCTACGGGGCGAACACTGAAGCTTTCTTT. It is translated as CASTQPYGANTEAFF.

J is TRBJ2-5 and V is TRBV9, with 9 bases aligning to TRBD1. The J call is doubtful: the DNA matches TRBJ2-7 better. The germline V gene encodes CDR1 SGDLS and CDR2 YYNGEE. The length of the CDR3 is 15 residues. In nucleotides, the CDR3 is TGTGCCAGCAGCGTAAAGAACAGGGGGCGCTACGAGCAGTACTTC. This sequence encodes CASSVKNRGRYEQYF.

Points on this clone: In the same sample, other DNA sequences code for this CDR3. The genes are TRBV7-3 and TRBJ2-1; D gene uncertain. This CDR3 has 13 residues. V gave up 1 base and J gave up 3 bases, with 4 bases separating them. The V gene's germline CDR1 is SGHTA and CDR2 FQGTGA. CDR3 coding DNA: TGTGCCAGCAGCTTAAATAGCTACAATGAGCAGTTCTTC. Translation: CASSLNSYNEQFF.

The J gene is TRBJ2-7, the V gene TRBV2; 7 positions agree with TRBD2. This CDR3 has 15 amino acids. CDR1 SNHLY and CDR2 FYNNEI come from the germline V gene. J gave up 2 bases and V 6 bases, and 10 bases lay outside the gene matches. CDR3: CASRLGRGTTYEQYF. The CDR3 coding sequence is TGTGCCAGCAGGCTAGGGAGGGGCACTACCTACGAGCAGTACTTC.

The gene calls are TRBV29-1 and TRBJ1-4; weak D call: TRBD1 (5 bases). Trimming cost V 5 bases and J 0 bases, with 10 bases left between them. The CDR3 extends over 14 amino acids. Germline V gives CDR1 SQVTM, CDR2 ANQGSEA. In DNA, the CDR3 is TGCAGCGTTAAAAGAGGGGCAACTAATGAAAAACTGTTTTTT. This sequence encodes CSVKRGATNEKLFF.

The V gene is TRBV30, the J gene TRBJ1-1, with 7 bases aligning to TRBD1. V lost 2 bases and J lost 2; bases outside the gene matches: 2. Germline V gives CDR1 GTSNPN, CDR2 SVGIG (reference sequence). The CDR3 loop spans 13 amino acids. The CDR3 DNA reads TGTGCCTGGAGTAAGGGGGCTAACACTGAAGCTTTCTTT. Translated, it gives CAWSKGANTEAFF. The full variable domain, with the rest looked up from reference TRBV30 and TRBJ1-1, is SQTIHQWPATLVQPVGSPLSLECTVEGTSNPNLYWYRQAAGRGLQLLFYSVGIGQISSEVPQNLSASRPQDRQFILSSKKLLLSDSGFYLCAWSKGANTEAFFGQGTRLTVV.

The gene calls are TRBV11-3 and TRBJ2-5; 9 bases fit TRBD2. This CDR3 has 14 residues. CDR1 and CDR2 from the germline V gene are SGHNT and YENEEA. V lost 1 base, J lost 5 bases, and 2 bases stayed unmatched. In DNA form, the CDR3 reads TGTGCCAGCAGCTTAGGGGGACTAGCCGAGACCCAGTACTTC. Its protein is CASSLGGLAETQYF.

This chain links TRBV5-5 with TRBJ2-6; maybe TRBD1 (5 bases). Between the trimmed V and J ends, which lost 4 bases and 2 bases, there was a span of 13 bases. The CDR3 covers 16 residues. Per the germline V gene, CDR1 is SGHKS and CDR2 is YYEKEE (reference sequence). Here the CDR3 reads CASSQRSGTGANVLTF. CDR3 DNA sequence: TGTGCCAGCAGCCAACGCTCAGGGACTGGGGCCAACGTCCTGACTTTC.

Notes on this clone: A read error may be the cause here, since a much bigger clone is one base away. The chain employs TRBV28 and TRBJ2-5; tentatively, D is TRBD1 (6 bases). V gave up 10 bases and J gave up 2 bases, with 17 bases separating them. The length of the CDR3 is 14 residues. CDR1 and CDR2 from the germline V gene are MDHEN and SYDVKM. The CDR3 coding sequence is TGTGCCACGAGGACAGTGGCGGCTCAAGAGACCCAGTACTTC. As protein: CATRTVAAQETQYF.

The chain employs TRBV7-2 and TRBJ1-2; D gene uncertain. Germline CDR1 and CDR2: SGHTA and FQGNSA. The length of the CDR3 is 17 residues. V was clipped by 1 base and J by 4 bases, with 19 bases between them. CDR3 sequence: CASSLGGAGGVVYGYTF. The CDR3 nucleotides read TGTGCCAGCAGCTTAGGGGGTGCAGGAGGAGTCGTCTATGGCTACACCTTC.

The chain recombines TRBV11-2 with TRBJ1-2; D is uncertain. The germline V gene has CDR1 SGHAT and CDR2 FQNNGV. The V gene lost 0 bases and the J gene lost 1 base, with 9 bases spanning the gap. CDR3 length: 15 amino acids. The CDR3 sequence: CASSLDFPSNYGYTF. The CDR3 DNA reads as TGTGCCAGCAGCTTAGATTTCCCCAGTAACTATGGCTACACCTTC.

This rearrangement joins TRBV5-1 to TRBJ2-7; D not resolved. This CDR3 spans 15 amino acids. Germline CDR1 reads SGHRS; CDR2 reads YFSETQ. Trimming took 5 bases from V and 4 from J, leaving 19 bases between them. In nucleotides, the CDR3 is TGCGCCAGCAGTCAAGGATCCCGGAATTCTTACGAGCAGTACTTC. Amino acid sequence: CASSQGSRNSYEQYF. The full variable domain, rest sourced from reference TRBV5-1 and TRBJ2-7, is KAGVTQTPRYLIKTRGQQVTLSCSPISGHRSVSWYQQTPGQGLQFLFEYFSETQRNKGNFPGRFSGRQFSNSRSEMNVSTLELGDSALYLCASSQGSRNSYEQYFGPGTRLTVT.

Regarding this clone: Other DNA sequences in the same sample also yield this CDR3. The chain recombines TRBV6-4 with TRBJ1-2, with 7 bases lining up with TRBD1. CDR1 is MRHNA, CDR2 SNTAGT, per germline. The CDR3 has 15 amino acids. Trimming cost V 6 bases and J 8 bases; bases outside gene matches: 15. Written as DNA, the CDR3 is TGTGCCAGCAGACAAAAACAGGGGTTCCCAGGGGGCTACACCTTC. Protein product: CASRQKQGFPGGYTF.